These T cell receptor beta chains were read from a single sample in a study of blood T cells in healthy people across ages. TCRdb re-analysed the 5' RACE reads in MiXCR, keeping a single row per CDR3 protein. The table shows roughly 1,300,000 distinct CDR3 sequences, with approximately 59% occurring only once. The sequenced sample was blood. Receptors were obtained from a man between 18 and 29 years old in good health. The CDR3 runs from the conserved cysteine through the conserved F or W. A D gene is named only where the DNA matches it firmly. Clone size appears in some rows only: once, few, many, or a class for an expanded clone.

abundance: NA
j_gene: TRBJ1-2
v_gene: TRBV3-1
d_gene: NA
CDR3aa: CASRHKAGGVYGYTF
CDR3nt: TGTGCCAGCAGACATAAGGCCGGGGGGGTCTATGGCTACACCTTC

abundance: many
j_gene: TRBJ2-7
v_gene: TRBV4-1
d_gene: TRBD1
CDR3aa: CASSPGQASYEQYF
CDR3nt: TGTGCCAGCAGCCCTGGACAGGCCTCCTACGAGCAGTACTTC

abundance: NA
j_gene: TRBJ2-7
v_gene: TRBV2
d_gene: NA
CDR3aa: CASSEDLGAGYEQYF
CDR3nt: TGTGCCAGCAGTGAAGATTTGGGGGCCGGGTACGAGCAGTACTTC

abundance: NA
j_gene: TRBJ2-1
v_gene: TRBV27
d_gene: NA
CDR3aa: CASSFVIGEQFF
CDR3nt: TGTGCCAGCAGTTTCGTAATTGGTGAGCAGTTCTTC

abundance: few
j_gene: TRBJ1-6
v_gene: TRBV7-2
d_gene: NA
CDR3aa: CASRWNRDHNSPLHF
CDR3nt: TGTGCCAGCAGATGGAACAGGGATCATAATTCACCCCTCCACTTT

abundance: NA
j_gene: TRBJ2-4
v_gene: TRBV4-2
d_gene: NA
CDR3aa: CASSRPDGEYNEQYF
CDR3nt: TGTGCCAGCAGCCGGCCCGACGGGGAATACAATGAGCAGTACTTC

abundance: NA
j_gene: TRBJ2-1
v_gene: TRBV6-6
d_gene: NA
CDR3aa: CASRGSNRNEQFF
CDR3nt: TGTGCCAGCAGGGGCTCAAACCGCAATGAGCAGTTCTTC

abundance: NA
j_gene: TRBJ1-4
v_gene: TRBV6-5
d_gene: NA
CDR3aa: CASSYSGRDEKLFF
CDR3nt: TGTGCCAGCAGTTACTCAGGAAGGGATGAAAAACTGTTTTTT

abundance: NA
j_gene: TRBJ2-7
v_gene: TRBV28
d_gene: NA
CDR3aa: CASSLRSLVYEQYF
CDR3nt: TGTGCCAGCAGTTTAAGAAGTCTCGTCTACGAGCAGTACTTC

abundance: NA
j_gene: TRBJ2-1
v_gene: TRBV5-1
d_gene: TRBD2
CDR3aa: CASSLGLAGAPGTNEQFF
CDR3nt: TGCGCCAGCAGCTTGGGTCTAGCGGGGGCCCCGGGAACCAATGAGCAGTTCTTC

abundance: once
j_gene: TRBJ2-1
v_gene: TRBV6-6
d_gene: NA
CDR3aa: CASSYSPPSSYNEQFF
CDR3nt: TGTGCCAGCAGTTACTCTCCCCCGAGCTCCTACAATGAGCAGTTCTTC

abundance: many
j_gene: TRBJ2-1
v_gene: TRBV6-2/TRBV6-3
d_gene: TRBD2
CDR3aa: CASSPGLAGGPLDEQFF
CDR3nt: TGTGCCAGCAGTCCCGGACTAGCGGGGGGCCCCTTGGATGAGCAGTTCTTC

abundance: NA
j_gene: TRBJ1-1
v_gene: TRBV3-1
d_gene: NA
CDR3aa: CASSQDRERNTEAFF
CDR3nt: TGTGCCAGCAGCCAAGATAGGGAGAGGAACACTGAAGCTTTCTTT

abundance: once
j_gene: TRBJ1-2
v_gene: TRBV6-4
d_gene: NA
CDR3aa: CASSPHPGQNYGYTF
CDR3nt: TGTGCCAGCAGCCCGCATCCAGGACAGAACTATGGCTACACCTTC

abundance: NA
j_gene: TRBJ2-1
v_gene: TRBV4-2
d_gene: TRBD2
CDR3aa: CASSQEWGTSGYNEQFF
CDR3nt: TGTGCCAGCAGCCAAGAATGGGGGACTAGCGGCTACAATGAGCAGTTCTTC

abundance: NA
j_gene: TRBJ2-3
v_gene: TRBV7-8
d_gene: NA
CDR3aa: CASSLGREYGPDTQYF
CDR3nt: TGTGCCAGCAGCTTAGGACGGGAGTATGGCCCAGATACGCAGTATTTT

abundance: NA
j_gene: TRBJ2-7
v_gene: TRBV5-1
d_gene: TRBD2
CDR3aa: CASSLLPGRSGSYEQYF
CDR3nt: TGCGCCAGCAGCCTTCTGCCCGGGAGGTCGGGCTCCTACGAGCAGTACTTC

abundance: few
j_gene: TRBJ2-7
v_gene: TRBV5-1
d_gene: NA
CDR3aa: CASSLEGPTYSWSYEQYF
CDR3nt: TGCGCCAGCAGCTTGGAGGGACCAACCTATTCTTGGTCCTACGAGCAGTACTTC

abundance: NA
j_gene: TRBJ2-7
v_gene: TRBV7-2
d_gene: TRBD2
CDR3aa: CASSIGLAGYNEQYF
CDR3nt: TGTGCCAGCAGCATCGGACTAGCGGGCTACAATGAGCAGTACTTC

abundance: few
j_gene: TRBJ2-4
v_gene: TRBV28
d_gene: NA
CDR3aa: CASSLRKNIQYF
CDR3nt: TGTGCCAGCAGTTTAAGGAAAAACATTCAGTACTTC

abundance: NA
j_gene: TRBJ2-5
v_gene: TRBV29-1
d_gene: NA
CDR3aa: CSPRVIQETQYF
CDR3nt: TGCAGCCCTCGGGTCATACAAGAGACCCAGTACTTC

abundance: NA
j_gene: TRBJ2-7
v_gene: TRBV25-1
d_gene: NA
CDR3aa: CASSEYSDSYEQYF
CDR3nt: TGTGCCAGCAGTGAGTATTCCGACTCCTACGAGCAGTACTTC

abundance: NA
j_gene: TRBJ2-5
v_gene: TRBV6-6
d_gene: TRBD2
CDR3aa: CASRPPILAGGDNEQYF
CDR3nt: TGTGCCAGCAGGCCCCCCATACTAGCGGGGGGGGACAATGAGCAGTACTTC

abundance: NA
j_gene: TRBJ2-1
v_gene: TRBV7-2
d_gene: TRBD2
CDR3aa: CASSLVGKGLAGGYNEQFF
CDR3nt: TGTGCCAGCAGCTTAGTAGGGAAAGGACTAGCGGGGGGATACAATGAGCAGTTCTTC

abundance: few
j_gene: TRBJ1-1
v_gene: TRBV4-1
d_gene: NA
CDR3aa: CASSQVARKDTEAFF
CDR3nt: TGCGCCAGCAGCCAAGTCGCCAGGAAGGACACTGAAGCTTTCTTT

abundance: NA
j_gene: TRBJ1-5
v_gene: TRBV10-3
d_gene: NA
CDR3aa: CAISVTPGADQPQPF
CDR3nt: TGTGCCATCAGTGTAACTCCAGGCGCGGATCAGCCCCAGCCTTTT

abundance: few
j_gene: TRBJ1-2
v_gene: TRBV10-3
d_gene: NA
CDR3aa: CAISRDERGYTF
CDR3nt: TGTGCCATCAGCCGGGACGAACGTGGCTACACCTTC

abundance: NA
j_gene: TRBJ2-7
v_gene: TRBV10-3
d_gene: NA
CDR3aa: CAISELAYEQYF
CDR3nt: TGTGCCATCAGTGAGCTGGCCTACGAGCAGTACTTC

abundance: NA
j_gene: TRBJ1-3
v_gene: TRBV29-1
d_gene: NA
CDR3aa: CSASGFGPLDSGNTIYF
CDR3nt: TGCAGCGCAAGCGGTTTCGGGCCTCTAGACTCTGGAAACACCATATATTTT

abundance: NA
j_gene: TRBJ2-7
v_gene: TRBV20-1
d_gene: NA
CDR3aa: CSASRDGRYEQYF
CDR3nt: TGCAGTGCTAGTAGGGACGGAAGATACGAGCAGTACTTC

abundance: NA
j_gene: TRBJ2-3
v_gene: TRBV11-2
d_gene: TRBD2
CDR3aa: CASSRLAGVVDTQYF
CDR3nt: TGTGCCAGCAGCCGACTAGCGGGAGTGGTAGATACGCAGTATTTT

abundance: once
j_gene: TRBJ2-7
v_gene: TRBV4-1
d_gene: NA
CDR3aa: CASSQAQGTFEQYF
CDR3nt: TGCGCCAGCAGCCAAGCTCAGGGCACGTTCGAGCAGTACTTC

abundance: once
j_gene: TRBJ1-2
v_gene: TRBV4-2
d_gene: NA
CDR3aa: CASSQEGGVHGYTF
CDR3nt: TGTGCCAGCAGCCAAGAAGGGGGGGTGCATGGCTACACCTTC